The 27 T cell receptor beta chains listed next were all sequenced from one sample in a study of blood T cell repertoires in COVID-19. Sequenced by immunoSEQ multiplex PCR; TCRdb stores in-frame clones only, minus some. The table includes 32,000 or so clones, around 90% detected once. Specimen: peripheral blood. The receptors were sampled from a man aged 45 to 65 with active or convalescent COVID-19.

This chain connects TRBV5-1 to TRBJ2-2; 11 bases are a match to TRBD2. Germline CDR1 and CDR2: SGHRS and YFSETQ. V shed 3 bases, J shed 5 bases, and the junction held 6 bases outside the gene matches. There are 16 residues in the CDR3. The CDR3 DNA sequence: TGCGCCAGCAGCTCCGGGACTAGCGGAGTTACCGGGGAGCTGTTTTTT. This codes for CASSSGTSGVTGELFF.

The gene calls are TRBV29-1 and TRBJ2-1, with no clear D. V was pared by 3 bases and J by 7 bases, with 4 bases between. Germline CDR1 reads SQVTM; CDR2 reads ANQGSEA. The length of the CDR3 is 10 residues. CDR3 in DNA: TGCAGCGTTGATAATAATGAGCAGTTCTTC. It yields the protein CSVDNNEQFF.

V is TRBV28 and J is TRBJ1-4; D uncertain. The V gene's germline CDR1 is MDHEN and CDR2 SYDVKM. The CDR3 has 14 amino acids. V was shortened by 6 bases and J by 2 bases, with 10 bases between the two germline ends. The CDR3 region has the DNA TGTGCCAGCAGCCTCCGCCAGACTAATGAAAAACTGTTTTTT. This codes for CASSLRQTNEKLFF.

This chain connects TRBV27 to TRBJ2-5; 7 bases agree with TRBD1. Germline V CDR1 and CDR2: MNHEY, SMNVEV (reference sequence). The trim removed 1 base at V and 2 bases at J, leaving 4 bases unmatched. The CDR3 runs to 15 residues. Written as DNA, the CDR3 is TGTGCCAGCAGTTTATGGGGACAGCGTCAAGAGACCCAGTACTTC. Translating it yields CASSLWGQRQETQYF.

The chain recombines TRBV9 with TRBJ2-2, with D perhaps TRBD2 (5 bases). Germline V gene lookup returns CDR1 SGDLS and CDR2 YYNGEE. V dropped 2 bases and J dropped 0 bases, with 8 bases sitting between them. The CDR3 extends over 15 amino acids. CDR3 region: CASSVGVTNTGELFF. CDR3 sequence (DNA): TGTGCCAGCAGCGTGGGAGTAACGAACACCGGGGAGCTGTTTTTT.

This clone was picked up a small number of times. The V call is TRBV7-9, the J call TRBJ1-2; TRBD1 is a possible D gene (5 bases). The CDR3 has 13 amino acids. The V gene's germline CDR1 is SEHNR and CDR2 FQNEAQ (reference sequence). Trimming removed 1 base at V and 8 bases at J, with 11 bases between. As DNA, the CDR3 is TGTGCCAGCAGCTTAGTTGCAGGGTTGGGCTACACCTTC. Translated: CASSLVAGLGYTF.

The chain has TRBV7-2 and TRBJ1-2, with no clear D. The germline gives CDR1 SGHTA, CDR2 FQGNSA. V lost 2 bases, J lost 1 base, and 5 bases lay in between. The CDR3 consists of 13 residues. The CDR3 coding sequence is TGTGCCAGCAGCTTATCAATTAACTATGGCTACACCTTC. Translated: CASSLSINYGYTF.

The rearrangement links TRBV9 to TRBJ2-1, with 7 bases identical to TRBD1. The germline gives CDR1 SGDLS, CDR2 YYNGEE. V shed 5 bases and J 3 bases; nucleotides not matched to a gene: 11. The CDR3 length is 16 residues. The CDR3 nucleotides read TGTGCCAGCAGAGAAATTCCCGGGACAGTCTACAATGAGCAGTTCTTC. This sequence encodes CASREIPGTVYNEQFF.

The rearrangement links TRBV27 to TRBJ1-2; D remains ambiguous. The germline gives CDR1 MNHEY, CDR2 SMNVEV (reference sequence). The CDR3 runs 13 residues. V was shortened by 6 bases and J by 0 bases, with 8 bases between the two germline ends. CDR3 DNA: TGTGCCAGCAGACAGTCAGCTAACTATGGCTACACCTTC. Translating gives CASRQSANYGYTF.

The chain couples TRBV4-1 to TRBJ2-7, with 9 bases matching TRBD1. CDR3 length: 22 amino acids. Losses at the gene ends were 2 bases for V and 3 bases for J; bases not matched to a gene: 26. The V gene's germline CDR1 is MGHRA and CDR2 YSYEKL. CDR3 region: CASSQFSGVGTGYIADSYEQYF. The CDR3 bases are TGCGCCAGCAGCCAATTCTCCGGGGTAGGGACAGGGTATATAGCGGACAGCTACGAGCAGTACTTC.

CDR3 sequence: CASSPRPTDTQYF. The CDR3 DNA reads as TGTGCCAGCAGCCCTAGACCGACAGATACGCAGTATTTT. This chain uses TRBV11-2 with TRBJ2-3; no reliable D call. The CDR3 covers 13 residues. Per the germline V gene, CDR1 is SGHAT and CDR2 is FQNNGV. V was trimmed by 5 bases and J by 3 bases, leaving 9 bases between them.

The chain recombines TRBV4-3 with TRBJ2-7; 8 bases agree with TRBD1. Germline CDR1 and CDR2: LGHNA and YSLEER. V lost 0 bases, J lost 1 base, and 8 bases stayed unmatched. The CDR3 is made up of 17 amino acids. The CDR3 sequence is CASSQEGPGQGSYEQYF. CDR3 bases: TGCGCCAGCAGCCAAGAGGGGCCCGGACAGGGATCCTACGAGCAGTACTTC.

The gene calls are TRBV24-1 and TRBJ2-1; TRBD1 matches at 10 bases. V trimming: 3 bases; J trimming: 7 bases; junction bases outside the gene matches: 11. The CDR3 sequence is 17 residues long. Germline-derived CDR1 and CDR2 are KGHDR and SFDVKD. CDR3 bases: TGTGCCACCAGTGATCCCCAGGGGACAGGGGACATTAATGAGCAGTTCTTC. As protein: CATSDPQGTGDINEQFF.

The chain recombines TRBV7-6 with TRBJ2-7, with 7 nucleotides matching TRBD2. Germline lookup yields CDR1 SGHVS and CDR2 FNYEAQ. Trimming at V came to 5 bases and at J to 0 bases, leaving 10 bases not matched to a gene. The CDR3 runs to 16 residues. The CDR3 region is CASSTAGRGISYEQYF. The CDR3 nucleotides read TGTGCCAGCAGCACAGCGGGACGGGGAATCTCCTACGAGCAGTACTTC.

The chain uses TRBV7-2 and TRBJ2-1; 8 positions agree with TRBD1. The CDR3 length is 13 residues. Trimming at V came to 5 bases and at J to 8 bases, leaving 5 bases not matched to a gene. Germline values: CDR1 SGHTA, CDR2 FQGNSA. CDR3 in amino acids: CASSPDREDEQFF. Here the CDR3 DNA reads TGTGCCAGCAGCCCGGACAGGGAAGATGAGCAGTTCTTC.

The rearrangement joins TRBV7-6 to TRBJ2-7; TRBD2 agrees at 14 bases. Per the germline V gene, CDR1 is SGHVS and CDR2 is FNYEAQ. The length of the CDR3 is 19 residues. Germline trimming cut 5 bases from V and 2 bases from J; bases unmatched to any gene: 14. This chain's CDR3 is CASSRQGGGTSGRPYEQYF. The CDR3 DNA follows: TGTGCCAGCAGCCGACAGGGGGGCGGGACTAGCGGGAGACCCTACGAGCAGTACTTC.

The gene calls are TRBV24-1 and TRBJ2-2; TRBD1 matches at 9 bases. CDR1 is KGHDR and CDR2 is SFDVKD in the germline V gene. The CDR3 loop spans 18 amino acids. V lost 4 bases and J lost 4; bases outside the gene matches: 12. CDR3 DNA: TGTGCCACCAGTGAAGCTCCCGGGACAGGGTTTGGCACCGGGGAGCTGTTTTTT. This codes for CATSEAPGTGFGTGELFF.

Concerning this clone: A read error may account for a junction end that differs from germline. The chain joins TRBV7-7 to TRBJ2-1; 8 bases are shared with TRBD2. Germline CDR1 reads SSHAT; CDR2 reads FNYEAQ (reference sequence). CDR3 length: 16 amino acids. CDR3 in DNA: TGTGCTAGCAGCGCCCCGGGGACTAGTCCCTACAATGAGCAGTTCTTC. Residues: CASSAPGTSPYNEQFF.

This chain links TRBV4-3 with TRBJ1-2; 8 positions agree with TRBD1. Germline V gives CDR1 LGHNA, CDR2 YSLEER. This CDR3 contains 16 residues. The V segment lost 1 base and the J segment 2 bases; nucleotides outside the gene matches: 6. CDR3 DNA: TGCGCCAGCAGCCAAGGTCTCCGGACAGGGAACTATGGCTACACCTTC. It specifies CASSQGLRTGNYGYTF.

This CDR3 reads CASSEGDRDFETQYF. The CDR3 region has the DNA TGTGCCAGCAGTGAAGGGGACAGGGACTTTGAGACCCAGTACTTC. The chain is built from TRBV2 and TRBJ2-5; 9 nucleotides align to TRBD1. Per germline, CDR1 SNHLY and CDR2 FYNNEI. CDR3 length: 15 amino acids. V lost 1 base, J lost 5 bases, and 5 bases stayed unmatched.

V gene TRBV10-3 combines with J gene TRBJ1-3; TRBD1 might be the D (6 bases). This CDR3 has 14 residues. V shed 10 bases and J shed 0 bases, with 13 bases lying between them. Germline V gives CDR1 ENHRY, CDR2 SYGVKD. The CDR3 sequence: CANGDTISGNTIYF. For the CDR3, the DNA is TGTGCCAACGGGGACACCATCTCTGGAAACACCATATATTTT.

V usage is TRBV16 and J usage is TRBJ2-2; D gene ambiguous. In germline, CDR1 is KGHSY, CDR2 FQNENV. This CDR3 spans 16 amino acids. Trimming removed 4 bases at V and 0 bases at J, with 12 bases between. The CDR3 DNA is TGTGCCAGCAGCCCCCCACAGTTCGCGAACACCGGGGAGCTGTTTTTT. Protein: CASSPPQFANTGELFF.

The CDR3 DNA reads as TGTGCCACCAGTGATGGCAGGGGGGACTACGAGCAGTACTTC. Its protein product is CATSDGRGDYEQYF. The rearrangement links TRBV24-1 to TRBJ2-7; TRBD1 might be the D (7 bases). The CDR3 extends over 14 amino acids. The ends were cut back, 3 bases at V and 3 bases at J, with 11 bases in the middle. Germline CDR1 reads KGHDR; CDR2 reads SFDVKD.

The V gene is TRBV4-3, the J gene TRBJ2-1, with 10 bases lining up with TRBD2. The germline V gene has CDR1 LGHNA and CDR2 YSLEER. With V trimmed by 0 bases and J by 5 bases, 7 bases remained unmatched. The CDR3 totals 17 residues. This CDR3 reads CASSQDRVSGGHNEQFF. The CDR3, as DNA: TGCGCCAGCAGCCAAGATCGAGTTAGCGGGGGGCACAATGAGCAGTTCTTC.

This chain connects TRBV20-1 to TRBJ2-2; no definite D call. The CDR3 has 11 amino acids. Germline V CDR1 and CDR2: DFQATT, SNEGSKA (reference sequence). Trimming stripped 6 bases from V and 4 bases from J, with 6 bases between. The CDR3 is CSAQTTGELFF. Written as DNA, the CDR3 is TGCAGTGCACAGACCACCGGGGAGCTGTTTTTT.

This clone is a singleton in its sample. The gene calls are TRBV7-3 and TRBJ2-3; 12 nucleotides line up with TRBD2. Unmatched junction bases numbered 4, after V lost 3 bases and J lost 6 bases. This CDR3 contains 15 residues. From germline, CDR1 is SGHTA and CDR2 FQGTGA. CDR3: CASSLTSGRFDTQYF. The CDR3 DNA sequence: TGTGCCAGCAGCTTGACTAGCGGGAGATTCGATACGCAGTATTTT.

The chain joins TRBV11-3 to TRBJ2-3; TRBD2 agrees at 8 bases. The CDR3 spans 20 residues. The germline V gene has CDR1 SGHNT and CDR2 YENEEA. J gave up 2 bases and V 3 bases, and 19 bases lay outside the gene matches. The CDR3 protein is CASSFVLTGGLYLSTDTQYF. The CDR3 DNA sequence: TGTGCCAGCAGCTTTGTTCTGACGGGAGGGCTGTACCTATCCACAGATACGCAGTATTTT.